One and the same sample provided the 10 T cell receptor beta chains below, sequenced in a study of blood T cell repertoires in COVID-19. Measured with immunoSEQ multiplex PCR; TCRdb has only the in-frame clones, and not every one. The sample contains approximately 260,000 clones, around 89% of which appear only once. Sample: PBMCs or T cells enriched from blood (not recorded which). The origin of the receptors is a woman aged 40 to 50 with acute COVID-19.

The chain links TRBV10-1 to TRBJ2-1; 7 bases are a match to TRBD2. CDR3 length: 15 residues. V was pared by 6 bases and J by 3 bases, with 8 bases of the junction left unmatched. Germline values: CDR1 WNHNN, CDR2 SYGVQD (reference sequence). In nucleotides, the CDR3 is TGCGCCAGCAGACCTCCGGGACTACTCTACAATGAGCAGTTCTTC. Translated: CASRPPGLLYNEQFF.

The V call is TRBV19, the J call TRBJ2-5; 11 positions match TRBD1. The V segment lost 2 bases and the J segment 5 bases; nucleotides outside the gene matches: 10. The germline CDR1 and CDR2 sequences are LNHDA and SQIVND (reference sequence). CDR3 length: 17 amino acids. The CDR3 spells CASSILGTGGTGETQYF. CDR3 DNA sequence: TGTGCCAGTAGTATACTAGGGACAGGGGGTACGGGGGAGACCCAGTACTTC.

This chain links TRBV25-1 with TRBJ2-6, with a tentative D call TRBD2 (5 bases). This CDR3 is built from 18 residues. Germline V lookup: CDR1 MGHDK, CDR2 SYGVNS. V lost 1 base to trimming and J lost 4 bases, with 17 bases between them. CDR3 sequence: CASSESAGRGSGANVLTF. The CDR3 nucleotides read TGTGCCAGCAGTGAATCGGCAGGCCGAGGGTCCGGGGCCAACGTCCTGACTTTC.

The rearrangement links TRBV12-5 to TRBJ1-5, with TRBD1 identical over 7 bases. CDR3 length: 16 residues. Per the germline V gene, CDR1 is LGHNT and CDR2 is FRNRAP. Unmatched junction bases numbered 7, after V lost 2 bases and J lost 3 bases. The CDR3 loop is CASGLMGGQINQPQHF. The CDR3 DNA follows: TGTGCTAGTGGTTTGATGGGGGGACAGATCAATCAGCCCCAGCATTTT.

The chain couples TRBV10-2 to TRBJ1-5; 7 nucleotides align to TRBD1. V dropped 6 bases and J dropped 0; count of bases not matched to a gene: 5. This CDR3 region has 15 residues. Germline assignment: CDR1 WSHSY and CDR2 SAAADI. The CDR3 spells CASRKGQLSNQPQHF. CDR3 bases: TGCGCCAGCAGGAAGGGACAGCTTAGCAATCAGCCCCAGCATTTT.

The chain combines TRBV27 with TRBJ2-7; 12 nucleotides agree with TRBD2. Germline V CDR1 and CDR2: MNHEY, SMNVEV (reference sequence). The CDR3 spans 16 residues. V lost 8 bases to trimming and J lost 5 bases; unmatched junction nucleotides: 13. CDR3 nucleotide sequence: TGTGCCAGCCCGACTAGCGGGAGTAATGGTTTCCACGAGCAGTACTTC. It is translated as CASPTSGSNGFHEQYF.

With respect to this clone: At one boundary the junction diverges from the germline segment, which might be a read error. The chain uses TRBV7-7 and TRBJ2-7; D remains unclear. Looked up from germline, CDR1 is SSHAT and CDR2 is FNYEAQ (reference sequence). The CDR3 extends over 13 amino acids. The CDR3 sequence: CASSPSSSYEQYF. In DNA form, the CDR3 reads TGTGCTAGCAGCCCGAGTAGCTCCTACGAGCAGTACTTC.

The DNA of the CDR3 is TGTGCCAGCAGTTCAACAGGGGGCGCGCATGGAAACACCATATATTTT. Protein product: CASSSTGGAHGNTIYF. V and J are TRBV28 and TRBJ1-3, with TRBD1 matching 9 bases. This CDR3 comprises 16 residues. Germline-derived CDR1 and CDR2 are MDHEN and SYDVKM. Germline trimming cut 4 bases from V and 3 bases from J; bases unmatched to any gene: 7.

CDR3 nucleotides: TGTGCCTGGATTAAGGACAGGGCAGGAAACACCATATATTTT. Translation gives CAWIKDRAGNTIYF. The chain has TRBV30 and TRBJ1-3; 8 bases line up with TRBD1. This CDR3 region has 14 residues. V dropped 4 bases and J dropped 4; count of bases not matched to a gene: 6. The germline CDR1 and CDR2 sequences are GTSNPN and SVGIG (reference sequence).

The chain joins TRBV18 to TRBJ2-7; 8 positions match TRBD1. Germline lookup yields CDR1 KGHSH and CDR2 LQKENI. V lost 3 bases to trimming and J lost 7 bases; unmatched junction nucleotides: 11. This CDR3 is built from 15 residues. The CDR3 DNA sequence: TGTGCCAGCTCACCCTCAGAGACAGGGGTTTATGAGCAGTACGTC. It codes for CASSPSETGVYEQYV.